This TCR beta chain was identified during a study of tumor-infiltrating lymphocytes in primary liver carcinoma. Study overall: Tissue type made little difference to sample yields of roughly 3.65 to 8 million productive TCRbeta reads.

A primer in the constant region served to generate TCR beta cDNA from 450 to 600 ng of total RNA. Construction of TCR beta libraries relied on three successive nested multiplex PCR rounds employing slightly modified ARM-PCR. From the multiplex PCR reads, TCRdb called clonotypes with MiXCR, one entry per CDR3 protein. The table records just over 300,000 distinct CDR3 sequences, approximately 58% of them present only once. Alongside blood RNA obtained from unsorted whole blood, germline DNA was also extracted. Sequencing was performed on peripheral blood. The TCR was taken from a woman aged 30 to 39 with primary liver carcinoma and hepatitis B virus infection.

The CDR3 bases are TGTGCCAGCAGTTTGGGGCTAGGCTATGGCTACACCTTC. Amino acid sequence: CASSLGLGYGYTF. The gene calls are TRBV12-3 or TRBV12-4 and TRBJ1-2; TRBD1 is a possible D gene (5 bases). V lost 3 bases and J 4 bases, leaving 9 bases between the germline ends. The length of the CDR3 is 13 residues.